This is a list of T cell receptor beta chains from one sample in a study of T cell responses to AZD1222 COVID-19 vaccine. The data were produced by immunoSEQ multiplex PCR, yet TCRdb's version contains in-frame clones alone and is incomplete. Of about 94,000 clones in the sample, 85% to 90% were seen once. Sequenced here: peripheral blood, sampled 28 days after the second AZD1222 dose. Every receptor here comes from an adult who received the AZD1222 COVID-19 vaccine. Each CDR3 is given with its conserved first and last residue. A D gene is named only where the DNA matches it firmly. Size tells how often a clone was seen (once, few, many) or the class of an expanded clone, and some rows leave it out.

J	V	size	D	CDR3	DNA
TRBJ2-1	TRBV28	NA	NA	CASSLSVNEQFF	TGTGCCAGCAGTTTGAGTGTCAATGAGCAGTTCTTC
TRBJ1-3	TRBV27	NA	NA	CASSLSRAGSGNTIYF	TGTGCCAGCAGTTTATCGAGGGCCGGCTCTGGAAACACCATATATTTT
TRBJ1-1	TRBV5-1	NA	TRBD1	CASSLDRGETEAFF	TGCGCCAGCAGCCTTGACAGGGGAGAGACTGAAGCTTTCTTT
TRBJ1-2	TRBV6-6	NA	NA	CASSYGRQYYGYTF	TGTGCCAGCAGTTACGGCAGGCAATACTATGGCTACACCTTC
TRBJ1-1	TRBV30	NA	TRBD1	CAWEDRVNTEAFF	TGTGCCTGGGAGGACAGGGTAAACACTGAAGCTTTCTTT
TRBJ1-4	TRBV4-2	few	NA	CASSQLGFLGHNSPATNEKLFF	TGTGCCAGCAGCCAATTGGGATTCTTGGGACATAACTCTCCAGCAACTAATGAAAAACTGTTTTTT
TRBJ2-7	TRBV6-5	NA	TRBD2	CASRRTSGGVYEQYF	TGTGCCAGCAGGCGGACTAGCGGGGGGGTCTACGAGCAGTACTTC
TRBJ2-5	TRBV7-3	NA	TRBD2	CASSLLRGETQYF	TGTGCCAGCAGCTTACTGCGGGGGGAGACCCAGTACTTC
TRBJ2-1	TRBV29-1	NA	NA	CSVGWDNYNEQFF	TGCAGCGTTGGGTGGGACAACTACAATGAGCAGTTCTTC
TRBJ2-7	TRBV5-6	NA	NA	CASSLGYEQYF	TGTGCCAGCAGCTTGGGCTACGAGCAGTACTTC
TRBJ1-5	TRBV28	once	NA	CASSLWKGEGNQPQHF	TGTGCCAGCAGTTTATGGAAGGGTGAAGGGAATCAGCCCCAGCATTTT
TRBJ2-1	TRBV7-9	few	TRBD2	CASSLALAGETRSYNEQFF	TGTGCCAGCAGCTTAGCTTTAGCGGGAGAAACCCGCTCCTACAATGAGCAGTTCTTC
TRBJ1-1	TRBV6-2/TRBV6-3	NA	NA	CASIPAGQTKEAFF	TGTGCCAGCATCCCCGCGGGGCAGACTAAAGAAGCTTTCTTT
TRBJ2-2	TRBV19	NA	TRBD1	CASSIVGQINTGELFF	TGTGCCAGTAGTATTGTGGGACAGATAAACACCGGGGAGCTGTTTTTT
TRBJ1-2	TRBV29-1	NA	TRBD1	CSVQTGAYGYTF	TGCAGCGTACAGACAGGGGCCTATGGCTACACCTTC
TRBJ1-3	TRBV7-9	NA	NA	CASSPGGSGNTIYF	TGTGCCAGCAGCCCCGGAGGCTCTGGAAACACCATATATTTT
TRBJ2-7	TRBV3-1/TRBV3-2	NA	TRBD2	CASSHRIAGGPDEQYF	TGTGCCAGCAGCCACCGTATAGCGGGAGGGCCGGACGAGCAGTACTTC
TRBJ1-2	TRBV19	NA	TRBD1	CASTTRGTGGSYGYTF	TGTGCCAGTACCACAAGGGGGACAGGGGGCAGCTATGGCTACACCTTC
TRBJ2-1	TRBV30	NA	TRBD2	CAWSVLAGGWEQFF	TGTGCCTGGAGTGTACTAGCGGGAGGTTGGGAGCAGTTCTTC
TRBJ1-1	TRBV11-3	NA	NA	CASSYTRRTEAFF	TGTGCCAGCAGCTACACTAGGAGGACTGAAGCTTTCTTT
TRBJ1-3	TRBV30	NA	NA	CAWSVPGGRKNTIYF	TGTGCCTGGAGTGTACCCGGGGGCAGAAAAAACACCATATATTTT
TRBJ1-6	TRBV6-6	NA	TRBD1	CASSYQPGQGNSPLHF	TGTGCCAGCAGTTACCAACCGGGACAGGGAAATTCACCCCTCCACTTT
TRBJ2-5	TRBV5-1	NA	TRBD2	CASSFWVREGRLETQYF	TGCGCCAGCAGCTTTTGGGTGCGGGAGGGCCGTCTGGAGACCCAGTACTTC
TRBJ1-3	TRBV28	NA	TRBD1	CASSGGQNTIYF	TGTGCCAGCAGTGGGGGACAGAACACCATATATTTT
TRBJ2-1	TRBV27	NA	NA	CASSRGSYNEQFF	TGTGCCAGCAGTCGGGGCTCCTACAATGAGCAGTTCTTC
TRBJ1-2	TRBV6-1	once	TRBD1	CASSEDRRGYGYTF	TGTGCCAGCAGTGAAGATCGCAGGGGGTATGGCTACACCTTC
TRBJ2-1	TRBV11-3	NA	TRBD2	CASSLGRSGGYNEQFF	TGTGCCAGCAGCTTAGGCAGGAGCGGGGGCTACAATGAGCAGTTCTTC
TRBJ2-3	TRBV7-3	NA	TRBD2	CASSLTAGGGVEDTQYF	TGTGCCAGCAGCCTCACGGCGGGAGGTGGGGTAGAAGATACGCAGTATTTT
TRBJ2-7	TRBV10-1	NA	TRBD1	CASSDPGTDSYEQYF	TGCGCCAGCAGTGACCCGGGGACAGACTCCTACGAGCAGTACTTC
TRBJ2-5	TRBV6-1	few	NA	CASSEGGVGETQYF	TGTGCCAGCAGTGAAGGCGGGGTTGGGGAGACCCAGTACTTC
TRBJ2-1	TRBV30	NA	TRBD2	CAWSAKLAGALNEQFF	TGTGCCTGGAGTGCCAAACTAGCGGGGGCCCTCAATGAGCAGTTCTTC
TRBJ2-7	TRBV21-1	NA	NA	CASSKEGKREGTYEQYF	TGTGCCAGCAGCAAGGAAGGAAAGCGGGAGGGAACCTACGAGCAGTACTTC
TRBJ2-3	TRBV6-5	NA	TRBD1	CASSLDRGTDTQYF	TGTGCCAGCAGCCTTGACAGGGGCACAGATACGCAGTATTTT
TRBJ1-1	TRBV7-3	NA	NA	CASSLMAGTNTEAFF	TGTGCCAGCAGCTTAATGGCTGGGACGAACACTGAAGCTTTCTTT
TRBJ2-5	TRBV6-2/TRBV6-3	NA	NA	CASSYSYGGVGETQYF	TGTGCCAGCAGTTACTCATACGGCGGCGTGGGGGAGACCCAGTACTTC
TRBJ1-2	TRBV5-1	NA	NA	CASSLEQKGYTF	TGCGCCAGCAGCTTGGAACAGAAGGGCTACACCTTC
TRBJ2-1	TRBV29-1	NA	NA	CSVARESSYNEQFF	TGCAGCGTTGCCCGGGAAAGCTCCTACAATGAGCAGTTCTTC
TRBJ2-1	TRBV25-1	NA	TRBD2	CASSELSPSGSSYNEQFF	TGTGCCAGCAGTGAATTGAGTCCTAGCGGGAGCTCCTACAATGAGCAGTTCTTC
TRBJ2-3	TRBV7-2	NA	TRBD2	CASSLAGWVAGWGKNFTDTQYF	TGTGCCAGCAGCTTAGCCGGTTGGGTAGCGGGGTGGGGAAAGAATTTCACAGATACGCAGTATTTT
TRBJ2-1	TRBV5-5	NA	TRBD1	CASSLRQGKNEQFF	TGTGCCAGCAGCTTGCGACAGGGGAAAAATGAGCAGTTCTTC
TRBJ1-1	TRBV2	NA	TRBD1	CASRDRTNTEAFF	TGTGCCAGCCGGGACAGGACTAACACTGAAGCTTTCTTT
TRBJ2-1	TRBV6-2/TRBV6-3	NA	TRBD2	CASSLGLAEADEQFF	TGTGCCAGCAGCCTGGGACTAGCGGAGGCGGATGAGCAGTTCTTC
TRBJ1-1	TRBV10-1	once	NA	CASNTDIGITEAFF	TGCGCCAGCAATACCGACATAGGGATTACTGAAGCTTTCTTT
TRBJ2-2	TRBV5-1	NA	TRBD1	CASSSWDRGAGELFF	TGCGCCAGCAGCTCCTGGGACAGGGGGGCCGGGGAGCTGTTTTTT
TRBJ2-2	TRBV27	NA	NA	CASRRDTNTGELFF	TGTGCCAGCAGACGGGACACGAACACCGGGGAGCTGTTTTTT
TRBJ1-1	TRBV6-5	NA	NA	CASSYFRASTEAFF	TGTGCCAGCAGTTACTTCAGGGCAAGCACTGAAGCTTTCTTT
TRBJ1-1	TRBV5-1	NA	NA	CASRHATNGGPEAFF	TGCGCCAGCAGACATGCCACGAATGGGGGACCTGAAGCTTTCTTT
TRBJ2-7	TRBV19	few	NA	CASRTIFCREEYF	TGTGCCAGTAGAACGATATTTTGTAGGGAAGAGTACTTC
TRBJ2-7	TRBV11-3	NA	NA	CASSRDDPWSYEQYF	TGTGCCAGCAGCCGCGACGATCCCTGGAGCTACGAGCAGTACTTC
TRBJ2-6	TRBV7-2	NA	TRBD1	CASRQGISGANVLTF	TGTGCCAGTAGACAGGGAATCTCTGGGGCCAACGTCCTGACTTTC
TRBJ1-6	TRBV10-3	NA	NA	CAISESTGNHSPLHF	TGTGCCATCAGTGAGTCAACGGGTAATCATTCACCCCTCCACTTT
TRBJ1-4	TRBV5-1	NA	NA	CASSPQQGSNEKLFF	TGCGCCAGCAGCCCTCAACAGGGTTCCAATGAAAAACTGTTTTTT
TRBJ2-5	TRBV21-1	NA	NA	CASSNGIAGGPKETQYF	TGTGCCAGCAGCAACGGGATAGCGGGGGGGCCAAAAGAGACCCAGTACTTC
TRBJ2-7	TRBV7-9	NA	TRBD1	CASSFAGTGWDEQYF	TGTGCCAGCAGCTTTGCCGGGACAGGGTGGGACGAGCAGTACTTC
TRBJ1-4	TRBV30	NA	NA	CAWSLHSSTNEKLFF	TGTGCCTGGAGTTTACACAGTTCAACTAATGAAAAACTGTTTTTT
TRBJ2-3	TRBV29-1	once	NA	CSVETGGRDTQYF	TGCAGCGTTGAAACTGGGGGGAGAGATACGCAGTATTTT
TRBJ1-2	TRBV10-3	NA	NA	CAISEGGNYGYTF	TGTGCCATCAGTGAAGGGGGTAACTATGGCTACACCTTC
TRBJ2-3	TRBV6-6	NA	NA	CASSTGSETSTDTQYF	TGTGCCAGCAGCACGGGCTCTGAGACTAGCACAGATACGCAGTATTTT
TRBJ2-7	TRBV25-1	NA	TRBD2	CASSEFYLGGSTYEQYF	TGTGCCAGCAGTGAATTTTATTTGGGCGGGAGTACCTACGAGCAGTACTTC
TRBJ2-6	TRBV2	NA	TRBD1	CASMTGPRQFNVLTF	TGTGCCAGCATGACAGGGCCGAGGCAGTTCAACGTCCTGACTTTC